This TCR beta chain was sequenced in a study of T cells in Graves' hyperthyroidism and ophthalmopathy. Looking at the study overall: The authors collected peripheral blood at initial diagnosis, before any treatment.

Germline CDR1 MNHNY, CDR2 SVGAGI (reference sequence). Trimming removed 3 bases from V and 5 bases from J; junction bases left unmatched: 8. This CDR3 is built from 16 residues. Exclusion of a patient resulted from uncontrolled infection, other autoimmune disease, pregnancy or lactation. The authors took PBMCs from 10 ml fresh peripheral blood. In its sample, this clonotype was seen many times. Its antigen is unknown. Researchers took RNA transcripts and amplified the TCR beta CDR3 regions from them. The TCR CDR3 was amplified in a first-round RT-PCR using the HTBI primer set. One entry per CDR3 protein, called by TCRdb with MiXCR from the multiplex PCR reads. Of fewer than 110,000 distinct CDR3 sequences in the sample, 47% were seen once. Study-wide points: Most thyroid clonotypes that were expanded above 0.001 also turned up in blood.

The chain links TRBV6-6 to TRBJ2-7; the match to TRBD1 covers 12 bases. Sequenced: blood. The origin of this receptor is a man aged 35 to 55 with Graves' hyperthyroidism. The CDR3 DNA sequence: TGTGCCAGCAGTTATTCCGGGACAGGGGGCATCGACGAGCAGTACTTC. Amino acids: CASSYSGTGGIDEQYF.